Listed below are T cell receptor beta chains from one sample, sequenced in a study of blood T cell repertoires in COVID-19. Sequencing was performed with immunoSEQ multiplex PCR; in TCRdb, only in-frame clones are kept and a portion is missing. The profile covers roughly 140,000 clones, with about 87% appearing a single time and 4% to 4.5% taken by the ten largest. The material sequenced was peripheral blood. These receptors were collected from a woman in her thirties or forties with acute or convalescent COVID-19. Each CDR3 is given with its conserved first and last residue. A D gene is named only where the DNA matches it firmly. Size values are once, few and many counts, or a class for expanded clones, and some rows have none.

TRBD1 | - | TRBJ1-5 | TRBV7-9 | TGTGCCAGCAGCCTCAGTGGCGGGACAGTCAATCAGCCCCAGCATTTT | CASSLSGGTVNQPQHF
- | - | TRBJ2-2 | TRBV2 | TGTGCCAGCAGCGATGCAAGTTCCTTAGCGGGGGAGCTGTTTTTT | CASSDASSLAGELFF
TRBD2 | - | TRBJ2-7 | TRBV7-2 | TGTGCCAGCAGCCGGACTAGCGGGGGGGGGTACGAGCAGTACTTC | CASSRTSGGGYEQYF
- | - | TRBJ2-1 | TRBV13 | TGTGCCAGCAGCTTAGGGTCTAACGAAAACTACAATGAGCAGTTCTTC | CASSLGSNENYNEQFF
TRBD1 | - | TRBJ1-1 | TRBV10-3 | TGTGCCATCAGTTGGACAGGGTATAACACTGAAGCTTTCTTT | CAISWTGYNTEAFF
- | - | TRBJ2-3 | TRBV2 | TGTGCCAGCAGTTCCGGGACTTATACCACAGATACGCAGTATTTT | CASSSGTYTTDTQYF
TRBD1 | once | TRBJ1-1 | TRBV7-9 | TGTGCCAGCAGCTTCGGACCGGGACAGAGTAGCCGTGAAGCTTTCTTT | CASSFGPGQSSREAFF
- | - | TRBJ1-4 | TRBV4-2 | TGTGCCAGCTCCCCTGACCCGGGACACGGAAATGAAAAACTGTTTTTT | CASSPDPGHGNEKLFF
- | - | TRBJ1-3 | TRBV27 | TGTGCCAGCAGTTTATCGACTGGGGCCGGAAACACCATATATTTT | CASSLSTGAGNTIYF
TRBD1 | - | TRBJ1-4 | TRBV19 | TGTGCCAGTAGTATTGGGACAGCGAATGAAAAACTGTTTTTT | CASSIGTANEKLFF
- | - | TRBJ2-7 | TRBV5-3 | TGTGCCAGAAGTTCCGTCCCGTTTATCTACGAGCAGTACTTC | CARSSVPFIYEQYF
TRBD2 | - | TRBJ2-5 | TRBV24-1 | TGTGCCACCAGTGATTTGACTAGCGGGGGAGAAGAGACCCAGTACTTC | CATSDLTSGGEETQYF
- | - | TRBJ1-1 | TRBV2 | TGTGCCAGCCAGACAGGTGGAACTGAAGCTTTCTTT | CASQTGGTEAFF
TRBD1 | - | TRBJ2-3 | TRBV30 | TGTGCCTGGAGCGCGAGGACAGGGAGCACAGATACGCAGTATTTT | CAWSARTGSTDTQYF
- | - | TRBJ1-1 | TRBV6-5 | TGTGCCGCTGTGTGGCAGGCTGAAGCTTTCTTT | CAAVWQAEAFF
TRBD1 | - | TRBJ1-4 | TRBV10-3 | TGTGCCATCAGTGAGACCAACAGGGGGCGCGATGAAAAACTGTTTTTT | CAISETNRGRDEKLFF
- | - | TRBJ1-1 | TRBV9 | TGTGCCAGCAGCCCCCGCACAGCCGAAGCTTTCTTT | CASSPRTAEAFF